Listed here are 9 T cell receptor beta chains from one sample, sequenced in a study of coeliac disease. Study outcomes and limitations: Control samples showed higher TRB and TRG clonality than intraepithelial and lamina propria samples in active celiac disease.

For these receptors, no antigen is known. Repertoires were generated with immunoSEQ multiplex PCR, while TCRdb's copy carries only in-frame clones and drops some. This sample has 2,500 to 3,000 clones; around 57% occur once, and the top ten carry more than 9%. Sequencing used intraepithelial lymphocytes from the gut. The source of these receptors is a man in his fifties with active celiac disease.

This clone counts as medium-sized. CDR3 DNA: TGTGCCAGCAGCTTAAAGGCTTACGGGAATTCACCCCTCCACTTT. Its protein product is CASSLKAYGNSPLHF. V is TRBV7-9 and J is TRBJ1-6, with unresolved D. CDR1 is SEHNR and CDR2 is FQNEAQ in the germline V gene (reference sequence). Trimming removed 2 bases from V and 7 bases from J, with 12 bases in between. The CDR3 sequence is 15 residues long.

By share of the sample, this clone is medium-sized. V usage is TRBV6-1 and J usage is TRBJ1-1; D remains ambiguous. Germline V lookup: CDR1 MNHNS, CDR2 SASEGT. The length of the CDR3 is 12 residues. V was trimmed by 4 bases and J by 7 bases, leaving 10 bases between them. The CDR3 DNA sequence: TGTGCCAGCAGTGGTCGAGCGGTTGAAGCTTTCTTT. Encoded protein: CASSGRAVEAFF.

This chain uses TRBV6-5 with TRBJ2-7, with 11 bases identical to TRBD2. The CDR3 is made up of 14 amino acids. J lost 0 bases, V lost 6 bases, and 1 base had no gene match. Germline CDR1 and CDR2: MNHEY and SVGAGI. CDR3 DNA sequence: TGTGCCAGCAGGACTAGCGGGAACTCCTACGAGCAGTACGTC. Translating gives CASRTSGNSYEQYV.

The CDR3 coding sequence is TGTGCCAGCAGTTTGCGGCAAGGGCAGTTCTTC. Protein product: CASSLRQGQFF. V usage is TRBV28 and J usage is TRBJ2-1; D is unresolved. Trimming removed 3 bases from V and 12 bases from J, with 9 bases in between. The CDR3 contains 11 residues. Germline CDR1 MDHEN, CDR2 SYDVKM.

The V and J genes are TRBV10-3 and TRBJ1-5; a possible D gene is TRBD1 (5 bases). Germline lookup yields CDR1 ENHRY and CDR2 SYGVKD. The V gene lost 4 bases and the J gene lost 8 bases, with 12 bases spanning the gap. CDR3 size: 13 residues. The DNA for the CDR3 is TGTGCCATCAGTGGGGGGGGTCGGGAGCCCCAGCATTTT. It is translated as CAISGGGREPQHF.

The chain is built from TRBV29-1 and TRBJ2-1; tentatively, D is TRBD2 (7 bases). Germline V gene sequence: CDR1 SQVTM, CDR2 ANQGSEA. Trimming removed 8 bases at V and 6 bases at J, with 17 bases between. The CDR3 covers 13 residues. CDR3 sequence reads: CSPIGGGRNEQFF. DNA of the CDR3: TGCAGCCCGATTGGGGGGGGCCGCAATGAGCAGTTCTTC.

In nucleotides, the CDR3 is TGTGCCAGCAGCTTACGGGCCCGGGAGGTTGGGGAGACCCAGTACTTC. The encoded protein is CASSLRAREVGETQYF. The chain joins TRBV7-7 to TRBJ2-5; 7 bases are shared with TRBD2. Germline V CDR1 and CDR2: SSHAT, FNYEAQ (reference sequence). The CDR3 covers 16 residues. V shed 2 bases, J shed 5 bases, and the junction held 11 bases outside the gene matches.

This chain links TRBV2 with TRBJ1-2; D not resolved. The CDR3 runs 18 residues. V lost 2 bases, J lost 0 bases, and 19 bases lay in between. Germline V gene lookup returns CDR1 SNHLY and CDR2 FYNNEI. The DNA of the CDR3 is TGTGCCAGCAGTGAAAGGGCCAGATCGCCGGGAACTAACTATGGCTACACCTTC. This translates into CASSERARSPGTNYGYTF.

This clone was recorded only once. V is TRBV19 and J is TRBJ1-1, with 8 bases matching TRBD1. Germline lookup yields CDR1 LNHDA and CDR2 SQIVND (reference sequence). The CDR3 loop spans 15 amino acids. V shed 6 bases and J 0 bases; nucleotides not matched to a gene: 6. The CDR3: CASRGTGDMNTEAFF. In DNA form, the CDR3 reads TGTGCCAGTAGGGGGACAGGAGACATGAACACTGAAGCTTTCTTT.